These 9 T cell receptor beta chains were sequenced from one sample in a study of T-cell reconstitution after alpha-beta-depleted transplantation in children. Molecular barcoding with unique molecular identifiers was used for the TCRbeta library. One entry per CDR3 protein, called by TCRdb with MiXCR from the PCR reads. The sample contains around 300,000 distinct CDR3 sequences, about 9.5% of which appear only once. The material was PBMCs, obtained before TCRalphabeta/CD19-depleted stem cell transplant. These receptors came from a boy under two years old with acute myeloid leukemia, due to receive a stem cell transplant.

At least ten counts were recorded for this clonotype. The CDR3 bases are TGTGCCAGCAGATTTCTGAGGGGGGAAAACATTCAGTACTTC. Translation gives CASRFLRGENIQYF. The J gene is TRBJ2-4, the V gene TRBV5-6, with D perhaps assigned TRBD1 or TRBD2 (6 bases each). Trimming took 5 bases from V and 5 from J, leaving 14 bases between them. The CDR3 runs to 14 residues. Germline-derived CDR1 and CDR2 are SGHDT and YYEEEE.

The J gene is TRBJ1-6, the V gene TRBV11-3; perhaps TRBD1 as D (5 bases). This CDR3 has 14 residues. Germline assignment: CDR1 SGHNT and CDR2 YENEEA. V dropped 5 bases and J dropped 7 bases, with 12 bases sitting between them. The CDR3 coding sequence is TGTGCCAGCAGCCTCCGGGACGGAAATTCACCCCTCCACTTT. It translates to CASSLRDGNSPLHF.

In this sample, this clonotype turned up many times. V and J are TRBV12-3 or TRBV12-4 and TRBJ1-4; no reliable D call. Between the trimmed V and J ends, which lost 8 bases and 4 bases, there was a span of 11 bases. The CDR3 is made up of 13 amino acids. The CDR3 here is CASCPGVNEKLFF. The CDR3 DNA sequence: TGTGCCAGCTGCCCTGGGGTTAATGAAAAACTGTTTTTT.

This clonotype was observed many times. The V and J genes are TRBV7-3 and TRBJ2-1; 10 nucleotides align to TRBD2. V gave up 1 base and J gave up 3 bases; unmatched junction bases: 9. There are 18 residues in the CDR3. Germline CDR1 is SGHTA and CDR2 is FQGTGA. CDR3 nucleotide sequence: TGTGCCAGCAGCTTAAGTATAGGGACTAGCGTCTACTACAATGAGCAGTTCTTC. This sequence encodes CASSLSIGTSVYYNEQFF.

This clonotype has more than one count but fewer than ten. The chain links TRBV19 to TRBJ2-1; 14 bases are a match to TRBD2. The CDR3 loop spans 16 amino acids. V gave up 4 bases and J gave up 4 bases; unmatched junction bases: 3. CDR1 and CDR2 from the germline V gene are LNHDA and SQIVND (reference sequence). The CDR3 sequence is CASSKTSGRAYNEQFF. CDR3 nucleotide sequence: TGTGCCAGTAGTAAGACTAGCGGGAGGGCGTACAATGAGCAGTTCTTC.

The chain links TRBV29-1 to TRBJ2-3, with 11 bases matching TRBD2. The ends lost 4 bases at V and 2 bases at J; junction bases unmatched: 5. In germline, CDR1 is SQVTM, CDR2 ANQGSEA. This CDR3 has 15 amino acids. The CDR3 loop is CSVGGLAASTDTQYF. The CDR3 nucleotides read TGCAGCGTTGGGGGACTAGCGGCCTCCACAGATACGCAGTATTTT.

This clonotype was counted many times. This chain joins TRBV20-1 and TRBJ1-5; 7 nucleotides match TRBD1. CDR1 and CDR2 (germline): DFQATT, SNEGSKA (reference sequence). Trimming at V came to 5 bases and at J to 0 bases, leaving 13 bases not matched to a gene. CDR3 length: 17 amino acids. The CDR3, as DNA: TGCAGTGCTTTCCTCCCGGGGCAGGGGGTTAGCAATCAGCCCCAGCATTTT. As protein: CSAFLPGQGVSNQPQHF.

This clonotype occurred many times. The V and J genes are TRBV29-1 and TRBJ2-1; 10 bases agree with TRBD1. CDR1 is SQVTM and CDR2 is ANQGSEA in the germline V gene. The V and J ends lost 7 bases and 10 bases, in that order; junction bases with no gene match: 13. The CDR3 is 14 amino acids. The CDR3 bases are TGCAGCGGCCTCACGGGACAGGGGTTTCGGGAGCAGTTCTTC. This codes for CSGLTGQGFREQFF.

This clonotype was detected ten times or more. The chain uses TRBV7-2 and TRBJ2-5; D is perhaps TRBD2 (6 bases). Germline values: CDR1 SGHTA, CDR2 FQGNSA. The CDR3 runs 13 residues. Deletions cut 3 bases from V and 5 bases from J, with 10 bases between. CDR3 in amino acids: CASSLTSSETQYF. DNA of the CDR3: TGTGCCAGCAGCTTGACTAGTAGCGAGACCCAGTACTTC.